What follows are 23 T cell receptor beta chains derived from one specimen sequenced in a study of blood T cell repertoires in COVID-19. Sequencing used immunoSEQ multiplex PCR; TCRdb keeps in-frame clones, though not all of them. The data show about 330,000 clones, around 87% seen once. Material for sequencing was peripheral blood. The origin of the receptors is a woman aged 45-65 years with active or convalescent COVID-19.

This clone was seen a single time. This rearrangement joins TRBV5-1 to TRBJ1-1; 8 positions match TRBD1. This CDR3 is 16 amino acids long. From germline, CDR1 is SGHRS and CDR2 YFSETQ. The J segment lost 0 bases and the V segment lost 4 bases, leaving 8 bases of the junction unmatched. CDR3 sequence reads: CASSPGQEIMNTEAFF. The CDR3 nucleotides read TGCGCCAGCAGCCCGGGACAGGAAATCATGAACACTGAAGCTTTCTTT.

This sequence joins TRBV6-1 and TRBJ2-5, with 11 bases fitting TRBD1. The CDR3 extends over 16 amino acids. Germline CDR1 and CDR2: MNHNS and SASEGT. The ends lost 3 bases at V and 10 bases at J; junction bases unmatched: 13. The CDR3 loop reads CASSDLGTGGRRDQYF. The CDR3 coding sequence is TGTGCCAGCAGTGATTTAGGGACAGGGGGTCGACGGGACCAGTACTTC.

V gene TRBV5-4 combines with J gene TRBJ1-1, with 9 bases lining up with TRBD1. Per germline, CDR1 SGHNT and CDR2 YYREEE (reference sequence). V gave up 4 bases and J gave up 2 bases; unmatched junction bases: 3. This CDR3 is built from 14 residues. The CDR3 DNA sequence: TGTGCCAGCAGCCAAACAGGGGGCAACACTGAAGCTTTCTTT. It translates to CASSQTGGNTEAFF.

The gene calls are TRBV18 and TRBJ1-3; 10 bases agree with TRBD1. CDR1 KGHSH and CDR2 LQKENI come from the germline V gene. The ends lost 5 bases at V and 11 bases at J; junction bases unmatched: 9. The CDR3 has 14 residues. The DNA of the CDR3 is TGTGCCAGCTCAGCCGGGACAGGGGATAACGCCATATATTTT. It specifies CASSAGTGDNAIYF.

V gene TRBV6-5 combines with J gene TRBJ1-1; D gene uncertain. The V gene lost 6 bases and the J gene lost 3 bases, with 8 bases spanning the gap. This CDR3 spans 12 amino acids. Germline CDR1 MNHEY, CDR2 SVGAGI. In nucleotides, the CDR3 is TGTGCCAGCAGAGACACCTACACTGAAGCTTTCTTT. It translates to CASRDTYTEAFF.

This clone was recorded only once. The chain carries TRBV4-3 and TRBJ2-1; D remains ambiguous. CDR3 length equals 15 residues. Germline V lookup: CDR1 LGHNA, CDR2 YSLEER. The V end was cut by 0 bases, the J end by 4 bases, with 10 bases between. The CDR3 sequence is CASSQDLSQYNEQFF. As DNA, the CDR3 is TGCGCCAGCAGCCAAGACTTATCACAGTACAATGAGCAGTTCTTC.

V is TRBV3-1 (or the pseudogene TRBV3-2) and J is TRBJ2-3; 8 bases are a match to TRBD1. J lost 4 bases, V lost 0 bases, and 9 bases had no gene match. Germline V lookup: CDR1 LGHDT, CDR2 YNNKEL (reference sequence). This CDR3 region has 17 residues. The CDR3 is CASSQDHRGKTPDTQYF. Written as DNA, the CDR3 is TGTGCCAGCAGCCAAGATCACAGGGGGAAAACACCAGATACGCAGTATTTT.

The rearrangement uses TRBV19 and TRBJ1-4; 9 nucleotides line up with TRBD1. CDR1 LNHDA and CDR2 SQIVND come from the germline V gene (reference sequence). V lost 1 base to trimming and J lost 14 bases; unmatched junction nucleotides: 8. The CDR3 consists of 14 residues. CDR3 sequence (DNA): TGTGCCAGTAGTATAGCTCAACAGGGGGCAAATCTGTTTTTT. Amino acids: CASSIAQQGANLFF.

This clone occurred once. V usage is TRBV7-9 and J usage is TRBJ1-5; the D gene is possibly TRBD1 (6 bases). Trimming shortened V by 5 bases and J by 3 bases, and 11 bases separated the two germline ends. The germline V gene has CDR1 SEHNR and CDR2 FQNEAQ (reference sequence). CDR3 size: 14 residues. The CDR3 protein is CASSGTGHNQPQHF. Written as DNA, the CDR3 is TGTGCCAGCAGCGGCACAGGGCACAATCAGCCCCAGCATTTT. Together with reference TRBV7-9 and TRBJ1-5, the CDR3 gives the full variable domain: DTGVSQNPRHKITKRGQNVTFRCDPISEHNRLYWYRQTLGQGPEFLTYFQNEAQLEKSRLLSDRFSAERPKGSFSTLEIQRTEQGDSAMYLCASSGTGHNQPQHFGDGTRLSIL.

CDR3 nucleotide sequence: TGTGCCAGCAGTTCGCTCCTCGGGACTTATAGCTCCTACGAGCAGTACTTC. Its protein is CASSSLLGTYSSYEQYF. The chain is built from TRBV28 and TRBJ2-7, with D possibly being TRBD2 (6 bases). The CDR3 loop spans 17 amino acids. Germline CDR1 is MDHEN and CDR2 is SYDVKM. With 4 bases removed from V and 0 bases from J, the gap between germline ends came to 19 bases.

This CDR3 is CASSYNPGPVRGETQYF. The DNA for the CDR3 is TGTGCCAGCAGTTACAACCCAGGCCCGGTAAGGGGAGAGACCCAGTACTTC. The chain uses TRBV6-2 or TRBV6-3 and TRBJ2-5, with a tentative D call TRBD1 (5 bases). Trimming cost V 2 bases and J 4 bases, with 20 bases left between them. Germline CDR1 is MNHEY and CDR2 is SVGEGT. This CDR3 contains 17 residues.

This clone was observed once. The V and J genes are TRBV15 and TRBJ1-4, with a possible D match to TRBD1 (5 bases). Trimming removed 0 bases from V and 5 bases from J, with 10 bases in between. CDR1 LNHNV and CDR2 YYDKDF come from the germline V gene (reference sequence). The CDR3 covers 15 residues. CDR3 in amino acids: CATSRDRTWNEKLFF. CDR3 DNA: TGTGCCACCAGCAGAGATCGGACATGGAATGAAAAACTGTTTTTT.

CDR3 residues: CASSTPDRVRGDTQYF. The CDR3 DNA reads as TGTGCCAGCAGCACCCCGGACAGGGTCCGGGGAGATACGCAGTATTTT. The chain employs TRBV11-2 and TRBJ2-3; the match to TRBD1 covers 8 bases. CDR1 and CDR2 (germline): SGHAT, FQNNGV. This CDR3 has 16 amino acids. V gave up 5 bases and J gave up 5 bases; unmatched junction bases: 12.

The CDR3 bases are TGCGCCAGCAGCCCCACTAGCGGGACCTCCTACAATGAGCAGTTCTTC. Encoded protein: CASSPTSGTSYNEQFF. The V and J genes are TRBV4-3 and TRBJ2-1, with TRBD2 matching over 10 bases. V was clipped by 4 bases and J by 0 bases; unmatched bases: 3. Germline CDR1 LGHNA, CDR2 YSLEER. This CDR3 region has 16 residues.

The chain recombines TRBV7-9 with TRBJ1-6, with D perhaps TRBD1 (6 bases). The CDR3 covers 15 residues. V lost 5 bases and J 6 bases, leaving 14 bases between the germline ends. Germline CDR1 and CDR2: SEHNR and FQNEAQ (reference sequence). The CDR3 nucleotides are TGTGCCAGCAGCACGGGGGGGCTAGGTAATTCACCCCTCCACTTT. Translation gives CASSTGGLGNSPLHF.

The CDR3 reads CASSLYSGQGGNGYTF. The DNA for the CDR3 is TGTGCCAGTAGTCTTTACTCGGGACAGGGGGGTAATGGCTACACCTTC. The chain uses TRBV19 and TRBJ1-2; 11 bases align to TRBD1. Germline-derived CDR1 and CDR2 are LNHDA and SQIVND (reference sequence). The CDR3 loop spans 16 amino acids. Trimming took 5 bases from V and 6 from J; bases not matched to a gene: 11.

V is TRBV27 and J is TRBJ1-2; 10 bases are a match to TRBD1. The CDR3 runs 16 residues. Germline trimming cut 1 base from V and 5 bases from J; bases unmatched to any gene: 7. The V gene's germline CDR1 is MNHEY and CDR2 SMNVEV (reference sequence). CDR3 residues: CASSLYRDRGPYGYTF. The CDR3 coding sequence is TGTGCCAGCAGTTTATACCGGGACAGGGGTCCATATGGCTACACCTTC.

CDR3 DNA sequence: TGTGCCAGCAGCAACAAACAGGGAAGGAACACTGAAGCTTTCTTT. Its translation: CASSNKQGRNTEAFF. This sequence joins TRBV7-3 and TRBJ1-1; a weak D match, TRBD1 (6 bases). V lost 5 bases to trimming and J lost 1 base, with 14 bases between them. CDR3 length equals 15 residues. Germline CDR1 and CDR2: SGHTA and FQGTGA.

The CDR3 reads CAWSVQWTARGFNYGYTF. CDR3 DNA sequence: TGTGCCTGGAGTGTACAATGGACAGCTCGCGGCTTTAACTATGGCTACACCTTC. The rearrangement links TRBV30 to TRBJ1-2, with D perhaps TRBD1 (6 bases). The CDR3 extends over 18 amino acids. Trimming took off 0 bases at V and 1 base at J, with 21 bases between the two ends. Germline V lookup: CDR1 GTSNPN, CDR2 SVGIG (reference sequence).

The rearrangement uses TRBV11-2 and TRBJ1-4; no clear D. V lost 5 bases and J lost 3, with 16 bases in between. Germline CDR1 reads SGHAT; CDR2 reads FQNNGV. The CDR3 is 16 amino acids. In DNA form, the CDR3 reads TGTGCCAGCAGCCCTGGGCGCCCGGGGTCTAATGAAAAACTGTTTTTT. Residues: CASSPGRPGSNEKLFF. The complete variable domain, with remaining parts taken from reference TRBV11-2 and TRBJ1-4, reads EAGVAQSPRYKIIEKRQSVAFWCNPISGHATLYWYQQILGQGPKLLIQFQNNGVVDDSQLPKDRFSAERLKGVDSTLKIQPAKLEDSAVYLCASSPGRPGSNEKLFFGSGTQLSVL.

V gene TRBV12-3 or TRBV12-4 combines with J gene TRBJ1-2; D is uncertain. The CDR3 is 11 residues long. Trimming removed 7 bases at V and 3 bases at J, with 6 bases between. Here the CDR3 DNA reads TGTGCCAGCACCTTCGACTATGGCTACACCTTC. Translation gives CASTFDYGYTF.

The chain employs TRBV18 and TRBJ1-1; TRBD1 aligns across 7 bases. This CDR3 has 15 residues. Germline V gene sequence: CDR1 KGHSH, CDR2 LQKENI. V lost 2 bases to trimming and J lost 1 base; unmatched junction nucleotides: 4. The CDR3 sequence: CASSPNRGKNTEAFF. In DNA, the CDR3 is TGTGCCAGCTCACCAAACAGGGGTAAGAACACTGAAGCTTTCTTT.

The chain joins TRBV23-1 to TRBJ2-1, with a tentative D call TRBD2 (6 bases). TRBV23-1 is labeled an ORF, and its function is uncertain. CDR3 size: 19 residues. V shed 5 bases and J shed 9 bases, with 32 bases lying between them. CDR3 in amino acids: CASSSWSLIVYPGVGEQFF. The DNA for the CDR3 is TGCGCCAGCAGTTCCTGGTCCCTTATTGTGTACCCGGGGGTTGGTGAGCAGTTCTTC.